This T cell receptor (beta chain) is drawn from a study of blood T cells in healthy people across ages. Roughly 10 milliliters was the volume of peripheral blood drawn from each donor. The authors extracted at least 6 micrograms of total RNA per sample. The J segment lost 8 bases and the V segment lost 5 bases, leaving 5 bases of the junction unmatched. Germline assignment: CDR1 MNHEY and CDR2 SVGAGI. The CDR3 runs 14 residues. Sample-barcoded 5' priming and a J-beta primer mix drove a second PCR of roughly 7 to 11 cycles. Via MiXCR, TCRdb re-called the 5' RACE reads, giving one row per CDR3 protein. Counted here are a few hundred thousand distinct CDR3 sequences, approximately 26% occurring once; the ten biggest clones make up 3% to 4%. The data also belong to a second study, concerning T cells of mothers and their children. That investigation notes: All RNA that had been extracted was used for cDNA synthesis at about 1.5 ug per 15 ul. Related and unrelated pairs show TCR recombination output that thymic selection shapes similarly.

The sequenced sample was blood. The V and J genes are TRBV6-5 and TRBJ1-4, with TRBD1 matching over 10 bases. This TCR came from a boy aged 2 to 10 in good health. CDR3 sequence: CASSTGTGVEKLFF. DNA for the CDR3: TGTGCCAGCAGTACCGGGACAGGGGTAGAAAAACTGTTTTTT.